The clone carrying this T cell receptor (beta chain) was seen only once. CDR3 length equals 13 residues. The V gene's germline CDR1 is LGHNA and CDR2 YNFKEQ. J was trimmed by 8 bases and V by 1 base; bases with no gene match: 3. It was during active infection that Seattle patients were enrolled and then longitudinally followed. This sample was included in a study of blood T cell repertoires in COVID-19. Produced via immunoSEQ multiplex PCR; TCRdb's table is partial and in-frame only. Among 85,000 to 100,000 clones listed, 80% to 90% were seen once. This TCR derives from a man in his forties or fifties with COVID-19, enrolled during active disease. V is TRBV4-2 and J is TRBJ1-1; TRBD1 matches at 8 bases. The sequenced material came from peripheral blood. In DNA form, the CDR3 reads TGTGCCAGCAGCCAAGGACAGGGGTCCGAAGCTTTCTTT. Residues: CASSQGQGSEAFF.